Shown below are 27 T cell receptor beta chains from a single sample sequenced in a study of blood T cell repertoires in COVID-19. TCRdb's copy holds only in-frame clones and misses some; the assay was immunoSEQ multiplex PCR. The profile covers about 130,000 clones, with 90% appearing a single time and around 3.8% taken by the ten largest. The material sequenced was peripheral blood. Receptor source: a man aged 50 or older with active COVID-19.

The chain joins TRBV5-6 to TRBJ1-3; D is unresolved. The germline CDR1 and CDR2 sequences are SGHDT and YYEEEE. V lost 0 bases and J 1 base, leaving 5 bases between the germline ends. The CDR3 runs 14 residues. The CDR3 DNA is TGTGCCAGCAGCTTGGTCTCGTCTGGAAACACCATATATTTT. Its translation: CASSLVSSGNTIYF. Looking up the rest from reference TRBV5-6 and TRBJ1-3 gives the full variable domain: DAGVTQSPTHLIKTRGQQVTLRCSPKSGHDTVSWYQQALGQGPQFIFQYYEEEERQRGNFPDRFSGHQFPNYSSELNVNALLLGDSALYLCASSLVSSGNTIYFGEGSWLTVV.

The genes are TRBV6-2 or TRBV6-3 and TRBJ2-1, with 8 nucleotides matching TRBD2. The germline V gene encodes CDR1 MNHEY and CDR2 SVGEGT. V lost 6 bases to trimming and J lost 7 bases; unmatched junction nucleotides: 14. This CDR3 is 16 amino acids long. This chain's CDR3 is CASSPFRAGDGNEQFF. In DNA form, the CDR3 reads TGTGCCAGCAGCCCCTTCAGAGCGGGGGACGGGAATGAGCAGTTCTTC.

CDR3 protein: CASSLTGISNTEAFF. The CDR3, as DNA: TGCGCCAGCAGCTTAACCGGGATCTCGAACACTGAAGCTTTCTTT. This chain links TRBV5-1 with TRBJ1-1; no reliable D call. Trimming took 2 bases from V and 1 from J, leaving 12 bases between them. Germline V CDR1 and CDR2: SGHRS, YFSETQ. The CDR3 totals 15 residues.

This sequence joins TRBV7-9 and TRBJ1-1, with 7 bases lining up with TRBD1. Germline V lookup: CDR1 SEHNR, CDR2 FQNEAQ (reference sequence). The CDR3 is 13 residues long. The V segment lost 5 bases and the J segment 4 bases; nucleotides outside the gene matches: 4. The chain's CDR3 is CASSTTGLTEAFF. The CDR3 DNA is TGTGCCAGCAGCACGACAGGGCTCACTGAAGCTTTCTTT.

The chain combines TRBV19 with TRBJ2-2; perhaps TRBD2 as D (7 bases). Germline V CDR1 and CDR2: LNHDA, SQIVND (reference sequence). Between the trimmed V and J ends, which lost 10 bases and 7 bases, there was a span of 22 bases. This CDR3 region has 15 residues. CDR3 coding DNA: TGTGCCACCTCTAGGGGGGGGCTGATCATCGGGGAGCTGTTTTTT. Protein: CATSRGGLIIGELFF.

This sequence joins TRBV7-3 and TRBJ1-1, with D uncertain. The CDR3 has 13 residues. Looked up from germline, CDR1 is SGHTA and CDR2 is FQGTGA. V lost 5 bases, J lost 5 bases, and 12 bases lay in between. The CDR3 bases are TGTGCCAGCAGCCGAACCGAGAATACTGAAGCTTTCTTT. It translates to CASSRTENTEAFF.

The chain recombines TRBV9 with TRBJ2-1; weak D call: TRBD1 (6 bases). Trimming removed 3 bases at V and 0 bases at J, with 10 bases between. The CDR3 covers 15 residues. Germline CDR1 reads SGDLS; CDR2 reads YYNGEE. CDR3 DNA: TGTGCCAGCAGCGCCACAGGGAACTCCTACAATGAGCAGTTCTTC. It encodes CASSATGNSYNEQFF.

The CDR3 DNA follows: TGCGCCAGCAGCTCCCAAGAGGGTCTAGCGGGAAAGGTTGAGCAGTTCTTC. As protein: CASSSQEGLAGKVEQFF. This chain links TRBV5-1 with TRBJ2-1, with TRBD2 matching over 9 bases. Germline V CDR1 and CDR2: SGHRS, YFSETQ. This CDR3 spans 17 amino acids. V dropped 3 bases and J dropped 9; count of bases not matched to a gene: 16.

This chain links TRBV9 with TRBJ2-1; maybe TRBD1 (6 bases). The CDR3 is made up of 13 amino acids. CDR1 and CDR2 from the germline V gene are SGDLS and YYNGEE. V gave up 4 bases and J gave up 7 bases, with 12 bases separating them. Here the CDR3 DNA reads TGTGCCAGCAGCCAAGGGGGTAAGAATGAGCAGTTCTTC. Translated, it gives CASSQGGKNEQFF.

V gene TRBV11-2 combines with J gene TRBJ1-4; 7 nucleotides agree with TRBD1. The junction had 9 bases not matched to a gene; V was cut back by 4 bases and J by 7 bases. Germline lookup yields CDR1 SGHAT and CDR2 FQNNGV. The CDR3 is 15 amino acids. The chain's CDR3 is CASSSQQGLGEKLFF. The CDR3 region has the DNA TGTGCCAGCAGCTCCCAACAGGGGTTAGGTGAAAAACTGTTTTTT.

The gene calls are TRBV18 and TRBJ1-2, with 10 bases identical to TRBD1. CDR1 is KGHSH, CDR2 LQKENI, per germline. This CDR3 has 14 amino acids. V lost 2 bases to trimming and J lost 3 bases; unmatched junction nucleotides: 0. The CDR3 region has the DNA TGTGCCAGCTCACCAGGGACAGGGGACTATGGCTACACCTTC. This translates into CASSPGTGDYGYTF.

The chain is built from TRBV7-9 and TRBJ1-3, with D unclear. V lost 5 bases and J 2 bases, leaving 13 bases between the germline ends. The CDR3 contains 15 residues. CDR1 SEHNR and CDR2 FQNEAQ come from the germline V gene (reference sequence). DNA of the CDR3: TGTGCCAGCAGCGACCGACTTGCCCCTGGAAACACCATATATTTT. This encodes CASSDRLAPGNTIYF. The full variable domain, completed using reference TRBV7-9 and TRBJ1-3, is DTGVSQNPRHKITKRGQNVTFRCDPISEHNRLYWYRQTLGQGPEFLTYFQNEAQLEKSRLLSDRFSAERPKGSFSTLEIQRTEQGDSAMYLCASSDRLAPGNTIYFGEGSWLTVV.

The chain carries TRBV6-6 and TRBJ1-1; a possible D gene is TRBD1 (5 bases). The V gene lost 11 bases and the J gene lost 4 bases, with 20 bases spanning the gap. The CDR3 runs 14 residues. The germline V gene has CDR1 MNHNY and CDR2 SVGAGI (reference sequence). The CDR3: CAVIPGGRSTEAFF. Here the CDR3 DNA reads TGTGCCGTCATACCCGGGGGGAGAAGCACTGAAGCTTTCTTT.

The genes are TRBV12-5 and TRBJ1-5; 7 nucleotides align to TRBD1. Looked up from germline, CDR1 is LGHNT and CDR2 is FRNRAP. This CDR3 is built from 14 residues. With 6 bases clipped from V and 3 bases from J, the junction kept 5 bases outside the gene matches. This chain's CDR3 is CASGRDSLNQPQHF. DNA for the CDR3: TGTGCTAGTGGCCGGGACAGTCTCAATCAGCCCCAGCATTTT.

The chain is built from TRBV23-1 and TRBJ2-7; 11 positions agree with TRBD1. TRBV23-1 is assigned to the ORF class and has an uncertain function. This CDR3 spans 18 amino acids. V lost 0 bases, J lost 2 bases, and 9 bases stayed unmatched. CDR3 region: CASSQSTRGQGDPYEQYV. CDR3 bases: TGCGCCAGCAGTCAATCTACACGGGGACAGGGGGACCCCTACGAGCAGTACGTC.

CDR3 DNA: TGTGCCAGCAGCGTAAGCTCAGGACAGGGGAGTCGGACCGGGGAGCTGTTTTTT. It is translated as CASSVSSGQGSRTGELFF. The chain employs TRBV9 and TRBJ2-2; 9 bases are a match to TRBD1. Unmatched junction bases numbered 12, after V lost 1 base and J lost 5 bases. The CDR3 contains 18 residues. Germline V gene lookup returns CDR1 SGDLS and CDR2 YYNGEE. The full variable domain, completed using reference TRBV9 and TRBJ2-2, is DSGVTQTPKHLITATGQRVTLRCSPRSGDLSVYWYQQSLDQGLQFLIQYYNGEERAKGNILERFSAQQFPDLHSELNLSSLELGDSALYFCASSVSSGQGSRTGELFFGEGSRLTVL.

In DNA, the CDR3 is TGTGCCAGCAGCCAAGAGGTACAGGGGGATCTCAATGAGCAGTTCTTC. This translates into CASSQEVQGDLNEQFF. The chain links TRBV3-1 (or the pseudogene TRBV3-2) to TRBJ2-1; TRBD1 matches 8 bases. V gave up 0 bases and J gave up 6 bases; unmatched junction bases: 7. This CDR3 contains 16 residues. The germline V gene has CDR1 LGHDT and CDR2 YNNKEL (reference sequence).

This chain uses TRBV5-1 with TRBJ2-3; 12 bases are shared with TRBD2. Germline V gene data show CDR1 as SGHRS and CDR2 as YFSETQ. The CDR3 runs 14 residues. V was pared by 8 bases and J by 2 bases, with 3 bases of the junction left unmatched. CDR3 in DNA: TGCGCCAGTAGACTAGCGGGGGTCACAGATACGCAGTATTTT. Residues: CASRLAGVTDTQYF.

The chain joins TRBV20-1 to TRBJ2-2, with D hard to call. Trimming took off 3 bases at V and 2 bases at J, with 7 bases between the two ends. CDR1 is DFQATT and CDR2 is SNEGSKA in the germline V gene (reference sequence). This CDR3 spans 13 amino acids. The CDR3 region is CSASPTNTGELFF. The CDR3 DNA is TGCAGTGCTAGTCCCACAAACACCGGGGAGCTGTTTTTT.

This chain uses TRBV5-4 with TRBJ1-2, with 7 bases identical to TRBD1. The CDR3 loop spans 17 amino acids. V was clipped by 0 bases and J by 6 bases; unmatched bases: 14. Germline CDR1 reads SGHNT; CDR2 reads YYREEE (reference sequence). CDR3 in amino acids: CASSLAGRAGGFDGYTF. The CDR3 DNA reads as TGTGCCAGCAGCTTGGCGGGTCGTGCAGGGGGATTTGATGGCTACACCTTC.

The rearrangement links TRBV18 to TRBJ1-5; no firm D call. CDR1 is KGHSH, CDR2 LQKENI, per germline. The CDR3 loop spans 13 amino acids. The V and J ends lost 3 bases and 4 bases respectively, with 7 bases between them. The CDR3: CASSPTRNQPQHF. The CDR3 coding sequence is TGTGCCAGCTCACCGACTAGAAATCAGCCCCAGCATTTT.

V is TRBV18 and J is TRBJ2-2, with TRBD1 identical over 7 bases. With 3 bases clipped from V and 2 bases from J, the junction kept 6 bases outside the gene matches. Germline loops: CDR1 KGHSH, CDR2 LQKENI. There are 16 residues in the CDR3. The CDR3 protein is CASSPLTGVNTGELFF. The CDR3 bases are TGTGCCAGCTCACCGCTCACAGGGGTTAACACCGGGGAGCTGTTTTTT.

This clone was recorded a few times. The chain's CDR3 is CASSSPQGAGYGYTF. The CDR3 DNA is TGTGCCAGCAGCTCCCCTCAGGGGGCGGGCTATGGCTACACCTTC. This chain joins TRBV7-3 and TRBJ1-2, with 8 bases aligning to TRBD1. CDR1 is SGHTA and CDR2 is FQGTGA in the germline V gene. The V gene end was trimmed by 4 bases and the J gene end by 4 bases; junction bases not matched to a gene: 8. This CDR3 has 15 residues.

The V gene is TRBV5-8, the J gene TRBJ1-5; D gene unclear. Germline V CDR1 and CDR2: SGHTS, YDEGEE. This CDR3 spans 15 amino acids. Between the trimmed V and J ends, which lost 3 bases and 4 bases, there was a span of 14 bases. The CDR3 sequence is CASSSTGVDNQPQHF. CDR3 nucleotide sequence: TGTGCCAGCAGCTCAACGGGAGTAGATAATCAGCCCCAGCATTTT.

To note about this clone: The same CDR3 is also encoded by other DNA sequences in this sample. The chain combines TRBV18 with TRBJ1-1; maybe TRBD1 (5 bases). The CDR3 contains 14 residues. Germline lookup yields CDR1 KGHSH and CDR2 LQKENI. The V gene lost 3 bases and the J gene lost 1 base, with 9 bases spanning the gap. The CDR3 DNA follows: TGTGCCAGCTCACCTCAGGGCGCGAACACTGAAGCTTTCTTT. As protein: CASSPQGANTEAFF.

This chain links TRBV7-2 with TRBJ1-1; the match to TRBD1 covers 8 bases. Germline V lookup: CDR1 SGHTA, CDR2 FQGNSA. The J segment lost 4 bases and the V segment lost 5 bases, leaving 6 bases of the junction unmatched. CDR3 length: 14 amino acids. The CDR3 sequence: CASSTRQGPTEAFF. The CDR3 DNA follows: TGTGCCAGCAGCACCCGACAGGGGCCCACTGAAGCTTTCTTT. The full variable domain, rest sourced from reference TRBV7-2 and TRBJ1-1, is GAGVSQSPSNKVTEKGKDVELRCDPISGHTALYWYRQSLGQGLEFLIYFQGNSAPDKSGLPSDRFSAERTGGSVSTLTIQRTQQEDSAVYLCASSTRQGPTEAFFGQGTRLTVV.

V is TRBV5-1 and J is TRBJ1-3, with 7 bases identical to TRBD1. Losses at the gene ends were 4 bases for V and 8 bases for J; bases not matched to a gene: 12. This CDR3 is built from 15 residues. Germline loops: CDR1 SGHRS, CDR2 YFSETQ. The DNA for the CDR3 is TGCGCCAGCAGCGCCCAGGGGGGCGATGGGGACACCATATATTTT. Its protein is CASSAQGGDGDTIYF.